These T cell receptor beta chains were read from a single sample in a study of blood T cell repertoires in COVID-19. Here immunoSEQ multiplex PCR was the method, and the copy in TCRdb shows in-frame clones only, minus some. The sample contains about 54,000 clones, over 75% of which appear only once. Sequencing was performed on peripheral blood. The receptors stem from a human donor in a cohort sampled during active COVID-19. The CDR3 runs from the conserved cysteine through the conserved F or W. D genes are given only for firm matches. Expanded clones get a size class; other rows say once, few or many, or leave the size out.

V gene: TRBV7-6; J gene: TRBJ1-3; clone size: NA; D gene: NA; CDR3 DNA: TGTGCCAGCAGCTCACGTTTCAGCTCTGGAAACACCATATATTTT; CDR3 protein: CASSSRFSSGNTIYF
V gene: TRBV27; J gene: TRBJ2-5; clone size: NA; D gene: TRBD1; CDR3 DNA: TGTGCCAGCAGTTTCTGGGACAGGGGGCAGGAGACCCAGTACTTC; CDR3 protein: CASSFWDRGQETQYF
V gene: TRBV9; J gene: TRBJ2-1; clone size: NA; D gene: NA; CDR3 DNA: TGTGCCAGCAGCGTAGCCGGGTGGCGGGTTGATGAGCAGTTCTTC; CDR3 protein: CASSVAGWRVDEQFF
V gene: TRBV28; J gene: TRBJ1-4; clone size: NA; D gene: TRBD1; CDR3 DNA: TGTGCCAGCAGTTCGCGCTGGGGGACAGGAGGGAATGAAAAACTGTTTTTT; CDR3 protein: CASSSRWGTGGNEKLFF
V gene: TRBV4-3; J gene: TRBJ2-3; clone size: NA; D gene: TRBD2; CDR3 DNA: TGCGCCAGCAGCCAAGTCAGCGGGAGCGGCACAGATACGCAGTATTTT; CDR3 protein: CASSQVSGSGTDTQYF
V gene: TRBV5-1; J gene: TRBJ2-1; clone size: NA; D gene: TRBD1; CDR3 DNA: TGCGCCAGCAGCTTGAGGACAGGGGCAACCTACAATGAGCAGTTCTTC; CDR3 protein: CASSLRTGATYNEQFF
V gene: TRBV27; J gene: TRBJ1-2; clone size: NA; D gene: TRBD1; CDR3 DNA: TGTGCCAGCAGTTCCCCCTCCGGGACAGGGGGGGTCGGGAACTATGGCTACACCTTC; CDR3 protein: CASSSPSGTGGVGNYGYTF
V gene: TRBV9; J gene: TRBJ1-2; clone size: once; D gene: NA; CDR3 DNA: TGTGCCAGCAGCGTAGGAGGAGGGTCCTCTTATAACTATGGCTACACCTTC; CDR3 protein: CASSVGGGSSYNYGYTF
V gene: TRBV11-2; J gene: TRBJ2-1; clone size: NA; D gene: TRBD2; CDR3 DNA: TGTGCCAGCAGCTTAGCCCTCGGACTAGCGGGAATCTACAATGAGCAGTTCTTC; CDR3 protein: CASSLALGLAGIYNEQFF
V gene: TRBV11-2; J gene: TRBJ2-7; clone size: NA; D gene: TRBD2; CDR3 DNA: TGTGCCAGCAGCTTAGGCCCAGCGGGAGCCTACGAGCAGTACTTC; CDR3 protein: CASSLGPAGAYEQYF
V gene: TRBV19; J gene: TRBJ2-7; clone size: NA; D gene: TRBD2; CDR3 DNA: TGTGCCAGTAGTACCCGACGAGGTGGGCGGGGGTACGAGCAGTACTTC; CDR3 protein: CASSTRRGGRGYEQYF
V gene: TRBV9; J gene: TRBJ1-3; clone size: NA; D gene: TRBD1; CDR3 DNA: TGTGCCAGCAGCGTAGGGGAGACAGGGGTCTGGTCTGGAAACACCATATATTTT; CDR3 protein: CASSVGETGVWSGNTIYF
V gene: TRBV28; J gene: TRBJ1-4; clone size: NA; D gene: NA; CDR3 DNA: TGTGCCAGCAGTCCCCGGCGGGCGGCTAATGAAAAACTGTTTTTT; CDR3 protein: CASSPRRAANEKLFF
V gene: TRBV19; J gene: TRBJ1-4; clone size: NA; D gene: NA; CDR3 DNA: TGTGCCAGTAGTAACAGTCGGACTAATGAAAAACTGTTTTTT; CDR3 protein: CASSNSRTNEKLFF
V gene: TRBV7-7; J gene: TRBJ1-5; clone size: NA; D gene: TRBD1; CDR3 DNA: TGTGCTAGCAGCTTAGTGGGACAGGGGCGAATGACAATTTATCAGCCCCAGCATTTT; CDR3 protein: CASSLVGQGRMTIYQPQHF
V gene: TRBV6-5; J gene: TRBJ2-1; clone size: NA; D gene: TRBD1; CDR3 DNA: TGTGCCAGCAGTCAACAGGGGGCGGATGAGCAGTTCTTC; CDR3 protein: CASSQQGADEQFF
V gene: TRBV28; J gene: TRBJ1-5; clone size: once; D gene: NA; CDR3 DNA: TGTGCCAGCAGCCCTTATCGCGGGAGGTCTAGCAATCAGCCCCAGCATTTT; CDR3 protein: CASSPYRGRSSNQPQHF
V gene: TRBV5-1; J gene: TRBJ2-1; clone size: NA; D gene: NA; CDR3 DNA: TGCGCCAGCAGCTTGGAAGAGGGCGAGCAGTTCTTC; CDR3 protein: CASSLEEGEQFF
V gene: TRBV27; J gene: TRBJ2-3; clone size: NA; D gene: NA; CDR3 DNA: TGTGCCAGCAATCCAGGGGTCACAGCAGATACGCAGTATTTT; CDR3 protein: CASNPGVTADTQYF
V gene: TRBV18; J gene: TRBJ2-1; clone size: NA; D gene: TRBD2; CDR3 DNA: TGTGCCAGCCACTTGGACGCGGGAGGGGCCTACAATGAGCAGTTCTTC; CDR3 protein: CASHLDAGGAYNEQFF
V gene: TRBV7-3; J gene: TRBJ2-2; clone size: NA; D gene: NA; CDR3 DNA: TGTGCCAGCAGCGCCTCAGGGTCCGGGGAGCTGTTTTTT; CDR3 protein: CASSASGSGELFF
V gene: TRBV19; J gene: TRBJ1-5; clone size: medium-sized; D gene: TRBD1; CDR3 DNA: TGTGCCAGTAGTATCCCGGGACAGGGGACCCAGCCCCAGCATTTT; CDR3 protein: CASSIPGQGTQPQHF
V gene: TRBV5-8; J gene: TRBJ2-7; clone size: NA; D gene: NA; CDR3 DNA: TGTGCCAGCAGCTTTCGATATCTACAGGCCGAGCAGTACTTC; CDR3 protein: CASSFRYLQAEQYF
V gene: TRBV5-8; J gene: TRBJ2-3; clone size: once; D gene: TRBD2; CDR3 DNA: TGTGCCAGCAGCTTGCGCGGGAGGGCCCGGGGTACGCAGTATTTT; CDR3 protein: CASSLRGRARGTQYF
V gene: TRBV29-1; J gene: TRBJ1-2; clone size: NA; D gene: NA; CDR3 DNA: TGCAGCGTCCAACAGGGCGGCGGAGTCTATGGCTACACCTTC; CDR3 protein: CSVQQGGGVYGYTF
V gene: TRBV28; J gene: TRBJ2-4; clone size: NA; D gene: NA; CDR3 DNA: TGTGCCAGCAGTTTTGTAGCGGAAAACATTCAGTACTTC; CDR3 protein: CASSFVAENIQYF
V gene: TRBV6-5; J gene: TRBJ2-4; clone size: NA; D gene: TRBD1; CDR3 DNA: TGTGCCAGCACTGGGACAGGGAGGGACATTCAGTACTTC; CDR3 protein: CASTGTGRDIQYF
V gene: TRBV20-1; J gene: TRBJ2-1; clone size: NA; D gene: TRBD2; CDR3 DNA: TGCAGTGCTAGTCCTAGCGGGGGCTACAATGAGCAGTTCTTC; CDR3 protein: CSASPSGGYNEQFF
V gene: TRBV18; J gene: TRBJ1-6; clone size: NA; D gene: NA; CDR3 DNA: TGTGCCAGCTCACCCGGGGGGCATTCACCCCTCCACTTT; CDR3 protein: CASSPGGHSPLHF
V gene: TRBV5-1; J gene: TRBJ1-4; clone size: NA; D gene: NA; CDR3 DNA: TGCGCCAGCAGCGGAAACAGTGCAACTAATGAAAAACTGTTTTTT; CDR3 protein: CASSGNSATNEKLFF
V gene: TRBV28; J gene: TRBJ2-1; clone size: NA; D gene: TRBD1; CDR3 DNA: TGTGCCAGCAGGGCTACGGCGGGCTGGGACAGTTACAATGAGCAGTTCTTC; CDR3 protein: CASRATAGWDSYNEQFF
V gene: TRBV29-1; J gene: TRBJ2-7; clone size: once; D gene: NA; CDR3 DNA: TGCAGCGTTGCGCGTAACTACGAGCAGTACTTC; CDR3 protein: CSVARNYEQYF
V gene: TRBV29-1; J gene: TRBJ1-2; clone size: NA; D gene: NA; CDR3 DNA: TGCAGCGTTGATACCGCCGGGAGGCAGGGGATGGAAGGCTACACCTTC; CDR3 protein: CSVDTAGRQGMEGYTF
V gene: TRBV4-1; J gene: TRBJ2-7; clone size: NA; D gene: NA; CDR3 DNA: TGCGCCAGCAGCCCCGGGACTGAGTACGAGCAGTACTTC; CDR3 protein: CASSPGTEYEQYF
V gene: TRBV4-3; J gene: TRBJ2-7; clone size: once; D gene: TRBD2; CDR3 DNA: TGCGCCAGCAGCCAATCTCTGGCGGGGGCCTACGAGCAGTACTTC; CDR3 protein: CASSQSLAGAYEQYF
V gene: TRBV28; J gene: TRBJ1-5; clone size: NA; D gene: TRBD1; CDR3 DNA: TGTGCCAGCAGCCCTCGACAGGGGCATCAGCCCCAGCATTTT; CDR3 protein: CASSPRQGHQPQHF
V gene: TRBV30; J gene: TRBJ2-3; clone size: once; D gene: NA; CDR3 DNA: TGTGCCTGGAGTCCCCCGGCGGGCCCCACAGATACGCAGTATTTT; CDR3 protein: CAWSPPAGPTDTQYF
V gene: TRBV6-5; J gene: TRBJ2-5; clone size: NA; D gene: TRBD1; CDR3 DNA: TGTGCCAGCAGTAGATGGGACAGGGACGAAGAGACCCAGTACTTC; CDR3 protein: CASSRWDRDEETQYF
V gene: TRBV9; J gene: TRBJ2-5; clone size: NA; D gene: NA; CDR3 DNA: TGTGCCAGCAGCGTAGACGGGAATCGGGAAGAGACCCAGTACTTC; CDR3 protein: CASSVDGNREETQYF
V gene: TRBV5-1; J gene: TRBJ2-4; clone size: NA; D gene: NA; CDR3 DNA: TGCGCCAGCAGCGTGGACAGAGCCAAAAACATTCAGTACTTC; CDR3 protein: CASSVDRAKNIQYF
V gene: TRBV5-6; J gene: TRBJ1-2; clone size: NA; D gene: NA; CDR3 DNA: TGTGCCAGCAGGGGGGGTCCTGGTGGCTACACCTTC; CDR3 protein: CASRGGPGGYTF
V gene: TRBV29-1; J gene: TRBJ1-2; clone size: NA; D gene: TRBD1; CDR3 DNA: TGCAGCGCCTACCCGGGTAGGGACAGGGGAAGTGGCTACACCTTC; CDR3 protein: CSAYPGRDRGSGYTF
V gene: TRBV7-3; J gene: TRBJ1-2; clone size: NA; D gene: TRBD1; CDR3 DNA: TGTGCCAGCAGCCGCAGGGACAGCGGTGTTTATGGCTACACCTTC; CDR3 protein: CASSRRDSGVYGYTF
V gene: TRBV19; J gene: TRBJ2-1; clone size: NA; D gene: TRBD2; CDR3 DNA: TGTGCCAGTAGTGTTACAACTAGCGGGAGGGCCACTGAGCAGTTCTTC; CDR3 protein: CASSVTTSGRATEQFF
V gene: TRBV14; J gene: TRBJ2-5; clone size: once; D gene: NA; CDR3 DNA: TGTGCCAGCAGCCAAGATTGGACCCGGGGGCAAGAGACCCAGTACTTC; CDR3 protein: CASSQDWTRGQETQYF
V gene: TRBV5-1; J gene: TRBJ2-3; clone size: NA; D gene: NA; CDR3 DNA: TGCGCCAGCAGCCTTTCCTCAGATACGCAGTATTTT; CDR3 protein: CASSLSSDTQYF
V gene: TRBV7-2; J gene: TRBJ2-3; clone size: NA; D gene: NA; CDR3 DNA: TGTGCCAGCAGCACCGGCGGGACCAACACAGATACGCAGTATTTT; CDR3 protein: CASSTGGTNTDTQYF
V gene: TRBV15; J gene: TRBJ1-6; clone size: NA; D gene: NA; CDR3 DNA: TGTGCCACCACCAGGACTAGGGGTTCACCCCTCCACTTT; CDR3 protein: CATTRTRGSPLHF
V gene: TRBV9; J gene: TRBJ1-3; clone size: NA; D gene: NA; CDR3 DNA: TGTGCCAGCAGCACCGGGACAAGGACGGGAAACACCATATATTTT; CDR3 protein: CASSTGTRTGNTIYF
V gene: TRBV6-5; J gene: TRBJ2-7; clone size: NA; D gene: NA; CDR3 DNA: TGTGCCAGTTGGGGCAGTGCCTACGAGCAGTACTTC; CDR3 protein: CASWGSAYEQYF
V gene: TRBV4-1; J gene: TRBJ1-2; clone size: NA; D gene: TRBD1; CDR3 DNA: TGCGCCAGCAAAACTCCGGGACAGGGAAACTATGGCTACACCTTC; CDR3 protein: CASKTPGQGNYGYTF
V gene: TRBV12-2; J gene: TRBJ2-1; clone size: few; D gene: NA; CDR3 DNA: TGTGCAAGTCGCTTGAGCCGCCTTACTAGCGGGAGGGCCAGGTCGTACAATGAGCAGTTCTTC; CDR3 protein: CASRLSRLTSGRARSYNEQFF
V gene: TRBV20-1; J gene: TRBJ2-1; clone size: NA; D gene: TRBD2; CDR3 DNA: TGCAGTGCTAGTAGACTAGCGAGAGGGAATGAGCAGTTCTTC; CDR3 protein: CSASRLARGNEQFF